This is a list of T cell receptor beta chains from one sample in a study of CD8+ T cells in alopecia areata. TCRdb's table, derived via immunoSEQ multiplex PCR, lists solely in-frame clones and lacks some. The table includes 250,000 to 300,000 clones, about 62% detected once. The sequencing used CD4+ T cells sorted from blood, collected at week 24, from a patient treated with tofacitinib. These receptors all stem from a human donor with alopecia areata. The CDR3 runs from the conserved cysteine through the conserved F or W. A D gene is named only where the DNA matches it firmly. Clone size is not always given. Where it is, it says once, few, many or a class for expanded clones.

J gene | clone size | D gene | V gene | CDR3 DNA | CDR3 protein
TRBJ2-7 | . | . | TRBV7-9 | TGTGCCAGCAGCTTAGATCCAGGGATCTCCTACGAGCAGTACTTC | CASSLDPGISYEQYF
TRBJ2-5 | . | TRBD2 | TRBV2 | TGTGCCAGCAGTGTTGTTAGCGGGGGCCGGGGACAGTACTTC | CASSVVSGGRGQYF
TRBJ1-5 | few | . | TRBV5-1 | TGCGCCAGCAGCCCGGATAGCAATCAGCCCCAGCATTTT | CASSPDSNQPQHF
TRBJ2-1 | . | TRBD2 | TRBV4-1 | TGCGCCAGCAGCCAAGATCGGGGGGGCTCCTACAATGAGCAGTTCTTC | CASSQDRGGSYNEQFF
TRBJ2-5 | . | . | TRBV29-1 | TGCACGGTGGGAGACCCGCAAGAGACCCAGTACTTC | CTVGDPQETQYF
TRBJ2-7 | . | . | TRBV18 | TGTGCCAGCTCACTCTATTCGGACAGTCCCTACGAGCAGTACTTC | CASSLYSDSPYEQYF
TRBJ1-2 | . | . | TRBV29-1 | TGCAGCGTCCGTCCAGAGATAGGGACACTAAACTATGGCTACACCTTC | CSVRPEIGTLNYGYTF
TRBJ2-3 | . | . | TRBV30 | TGTGCCTGGAGTATAAAGTCCCGCGATACGCAGTATTTT | CAWSIKSRDTQYF
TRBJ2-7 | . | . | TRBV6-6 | TGTGCCAGCAGAGGGGACCCGACCTACGAGCAGTACTTC | CASRGDPTYEQYF
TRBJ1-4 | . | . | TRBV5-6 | TGTGCCAGCAGCTCCGACACCGGGACCGCTCGGGAAAAACTGTTTTTT | CASSSDTGTAREKLFF
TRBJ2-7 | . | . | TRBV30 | TGTGCCTGGAGTGGTTGGGGACGCTCCTACGAGCAGTACTTC | CAWSGWGRSYEQYF
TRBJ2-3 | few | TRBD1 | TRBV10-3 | TGTGCCATCAGTGAAATTCCGGGACAGGGGGCCGGAGATACGCAGTATTTT | CAISEIPGQGAGDTQYF
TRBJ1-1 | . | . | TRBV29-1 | TGCAGCGTTTTTCGACAGCCTGAAGCTTTCTTT | CSVFRQPEAFF
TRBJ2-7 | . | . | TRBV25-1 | TGTGCCAGCACCATAGGGGAGTACGAGCAGTACTTC | CASTIGEYEQYF
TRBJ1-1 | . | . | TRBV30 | TGTGCCTCGTCGGGGTACACTGAAGCTTTCTTT | CASSGYTEAFF
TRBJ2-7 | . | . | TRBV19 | TGTGCCAGTACCCGCCCTTGGACGGATCCAGGTTACGAGCAGTACTTC | CASTRPWTDPGYEQYF
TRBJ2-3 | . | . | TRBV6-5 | TGTGCCAGCAGTCCGCCAGGGGCTAAGCAGTATTTT | CASSPPGAKQYF
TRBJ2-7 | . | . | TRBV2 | TGTGCCAGCAGTGAGAGGGATTTTGGGCAGTACTTC | CASSERDFGQYF
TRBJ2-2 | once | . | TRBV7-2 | TGTGCCAGCAGTTCTTACTCCGCTAACACCGGGGAGCTGTTTTTT | CASSSYSANTGELFF
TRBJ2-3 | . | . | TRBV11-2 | TGTGCCAGCAGCTTAGATGGTTTAGTCCGAACTAGCACAGATACGCAGTATTTT | CASSLDGLVRTSTDTQYF
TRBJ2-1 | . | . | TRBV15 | TGTGCCACCAGCAGAGATCTTTACTCCACGGCCCGAGAGCAGTTCTTC | CATSRDLYSTAREQFF
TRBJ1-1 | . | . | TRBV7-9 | TGTGCCAGCAGCTTACAGATGAACACTGAAGCTTTCTTT | CASSLQMNTEAFF
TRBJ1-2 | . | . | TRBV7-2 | TGTGCCAGCAGCCCGAGGTGGGCAGGGTGGTTTGGCTACACCTTC | CASSPRWAGWFGYTF
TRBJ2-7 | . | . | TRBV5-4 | TGTGCCAGCAGCCCGACTTGGGACAACGAGCAGTACTTC | CASSPTWDNEQYF
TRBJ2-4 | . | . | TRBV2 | TGTGCCAGCTGCCGGGCCGGGGAAGTGGTAGCCAAAAACATTCAGTACTTC | CASCRAGEVVAKNIQYF
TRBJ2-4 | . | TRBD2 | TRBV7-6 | TGTGCCAGCAGCCCCCTTCTAGCGGCACTAGCCAAAAACATTCAGTACTTC | CASSPLLAALAKNIQYF
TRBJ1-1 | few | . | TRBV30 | TGTGCCTGGAAGGACTCCTTGAACACTGAAGCTTTCTTT | CAWKDSLNTEAFF
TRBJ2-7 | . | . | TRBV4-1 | TGCGCCAGCAGCCAAGATCTCATAGCCGGCGAGCAGTACTTC | CASSQDLIAGEQYF
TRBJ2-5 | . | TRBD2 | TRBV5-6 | TGTGCCAGCAGCTCGGTGACTAGCGGGGGGGCGAAGACCCAGTACTTC | CASSSVTSGGAKTQYF
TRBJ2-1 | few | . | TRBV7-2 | TGTGCCAGCGGATGGGGGAGTAGCTCCTACAATGAGCAGTTCTTC | CASGWGSSSYNEQFF
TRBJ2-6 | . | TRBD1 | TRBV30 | TGTGCCTGGAGTGTACGGGACAGGGGTTTCTCTGGGGCCAACGTCCTGACTTTC | CAWSVRDRGFSGANVLTF
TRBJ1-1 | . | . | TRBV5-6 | TGTGCCAGCAGCTTTGGGAACACTGAAGCTTTCTTT | CASSFGNTEAFF
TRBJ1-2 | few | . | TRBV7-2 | TGTGCCAGCAGCTTAGGGAAAGGGGACTATGGCTACACCTTC | CASSLGKGDYGYTF
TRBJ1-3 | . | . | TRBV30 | TGTGCCTGGAGTTCTCCGGAGAACACCATATATTTT | CAWSSPENTIYF
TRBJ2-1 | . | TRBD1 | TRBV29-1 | TGCAGCGTAGGACAGGGTCGTCGGGACAATGAGCAGTTCTTC | CSVGQGRRDNEQFF
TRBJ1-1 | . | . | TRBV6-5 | TGTGCCAGCAGTTACTCGAGAGGTTTGGGCACTGAAGCTTTCTTT | CASSYSRGLGTEAFF
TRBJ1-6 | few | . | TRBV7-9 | TGTGCCAGCAGCTCAGCCCGGCCACCCCTCCACTTT | CASSSARPPLHF
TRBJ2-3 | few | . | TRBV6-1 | TGTGCCGGCCGGGACAAGGAAACCGGCGCGCAGTATTTT | CAGRDKETGAQYF
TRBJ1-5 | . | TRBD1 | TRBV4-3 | TGCGCCAGCAGCCAAGATTACGTGACAGGGGGCAATCAGCCCCAGCATTTT | CASSQDYVTGGNQPQHF
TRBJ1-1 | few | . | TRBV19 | TGTGCCAGTATTAGATCCAGGCGGGACACTGAAGCTTTCTTT | CASIRSRRDTEAFF
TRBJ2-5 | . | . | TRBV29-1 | TGCAGCGGAGGCGGTGGGCTACAAGAGACCCAGTACTTC | CSGGGGLQETQYF
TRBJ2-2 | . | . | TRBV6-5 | TGTGCCAGCGTCGGGACGGCGACCGGGGAGCTGTTTTTT | CASVGTATGELFF
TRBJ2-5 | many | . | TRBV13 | TGTGCCAGCAGCTGGTGGGGACAAGAGACCCAGTACTTC | CASSWWGQETQYF
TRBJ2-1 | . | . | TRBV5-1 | TGCGCCAGCAGCTTGGGGCGGGGAACCTTCAATGAGCAGTTCTTC | CASSLGRGTFNEQFF
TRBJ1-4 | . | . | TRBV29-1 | TGCAGCGTTGGGGGGTTAGGGGGTGAAAAACTGTTTTTT | CSVGGLGGEKLFF
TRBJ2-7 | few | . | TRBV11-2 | TGTGCCAGCACCGCAGGGGGGTACGAGCAGTACTTC | CASTAGGYEQYF
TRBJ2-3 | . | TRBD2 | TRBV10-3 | TGTGCCATCAGTGAGGCCGGACTAGCGGGGACCACAGATACGCAGTATTTT | CAISEAGLAGTTDTQYF
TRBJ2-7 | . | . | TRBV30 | TGTGCCTGGAGGATCCGGGGGAGCTCCTACGAGCAGTACTTC | CAWRIRGSSYEQYF
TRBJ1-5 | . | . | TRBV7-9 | TGTGCCAGCAGCTTTGGGGGGCGCAATCAGCCCCAGCATTTT | CASSFGGRNQPQHF
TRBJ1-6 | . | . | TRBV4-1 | TGCGCCAGCAGCCGAGGTTCAGTTGAACCCCTCCACTTT | CASSRGSVEPLHF
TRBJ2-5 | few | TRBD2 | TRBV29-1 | TGCAGCGTCAGCAGCGGGGGGATGGAGACCCAGTACTTC | CSVSSGGMETQYF
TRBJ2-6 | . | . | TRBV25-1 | TGTGCCAGCAGTAAAACAGGGAGCTCTGGGGCCAACGTCCTGACTTTC | CASSKTGSSGANVLTF
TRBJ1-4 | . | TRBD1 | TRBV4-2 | TGTGCCAGCAGCCAAGATTACAGGGGGGAGGAAAAACTGTTTTTT | CASSQDYRGEEKLFF
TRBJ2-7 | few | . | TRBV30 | TGTGCCTGGAGTGTCGGGGGCCCCTACGAGCAGTACTTC | CAWSVGGPYEQYF
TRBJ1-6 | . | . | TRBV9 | TGTGCCAGCAGCTTAGGGGCGGGTAATAATTCACCCCTCCACTTT | CASSLGAGNNSPLHF
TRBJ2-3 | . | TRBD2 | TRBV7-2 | TGTGCCAGCAGCCAAAGGACTAGCGGGGGCACTAGCACAGATACGCAGTATTTT | CASSQRTSGGTSTDTQYF
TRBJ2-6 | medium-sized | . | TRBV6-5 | TGTGCCAGCAGTTCCGGGACTGGAGGGGCCAACGTCCTGACTTTC | CASSSGTGGANVLTF
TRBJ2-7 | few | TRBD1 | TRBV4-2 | TGTGCCAGCAGCCTTTACTCCGGGACAGGAATCTCCTACGAGCAGTACTTC | CASSLYSGTGISYEQYF